This T cell receptor beta chain was observed in a study of blood T cell repertoires in COVID-19. V shed 4 bases and J 12 bases; nucleotides not matched to a gene: 10. The CDR3 is 15 residues long. Germline CDR1 SGHTA, CDR2 FQGNSA. All enrollees were roughly 18 to 90 years old and from some 24 US areas. Cohorts were based on clinical histories the participants reported. A case of COVID-19 had been met by exposed participants within 2 weeks before study entry. Original data processing: From reference gene primer amplification, estimates of nucleated cell counts were derived. Only in-frame clones appear in the TCRdb table, and some are missing; sequencing was by immunoSEQ multiplex PCR. V and J calls and clone size are as listed in that table; D and trimming were resolved from the DNA. This repertoire shows 150,000 or so clones, approximately 86% found once; its top ten account for roughly 3.9%.

The chain is built from TRBV7-2 and TRBJ2-1, with 12 bases matching TRBD2. Sequencing input: PBMCs or T cells enriched from blood (not recorded which). The source is a woman in her forties who had been exposed to COVID-19. The CDR3 loop reads CASSWRLAGEGSQFF. CDR3 coding DNA: TGTGCCAGCAGCTGGCGACTAGCGGGGGAGGGTTCGCAGTTCTTC.